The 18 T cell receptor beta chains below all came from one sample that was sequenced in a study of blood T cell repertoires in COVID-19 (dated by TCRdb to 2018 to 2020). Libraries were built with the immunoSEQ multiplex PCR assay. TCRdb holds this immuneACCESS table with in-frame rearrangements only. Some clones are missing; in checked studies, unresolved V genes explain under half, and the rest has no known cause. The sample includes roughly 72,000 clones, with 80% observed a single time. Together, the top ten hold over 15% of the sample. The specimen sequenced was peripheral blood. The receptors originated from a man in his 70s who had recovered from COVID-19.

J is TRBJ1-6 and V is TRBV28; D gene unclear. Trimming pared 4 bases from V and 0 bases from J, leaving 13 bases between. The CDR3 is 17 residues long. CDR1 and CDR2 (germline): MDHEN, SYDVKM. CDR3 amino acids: CASSSWSPSSYNSPLHF. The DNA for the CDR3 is TGTGCCAGCAGTTCGTGGAGTCCAAGCTCCTATAATTCACCCCTCCACTTT.

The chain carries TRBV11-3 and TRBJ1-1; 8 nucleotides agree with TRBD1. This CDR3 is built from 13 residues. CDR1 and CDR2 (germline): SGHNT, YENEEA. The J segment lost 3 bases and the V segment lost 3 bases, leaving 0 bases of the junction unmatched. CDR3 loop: CASSLTGDTEAFF. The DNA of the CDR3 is TGTGCCAGCAGCTTGACAGGGGACACTGAAGCTTTCTTT.

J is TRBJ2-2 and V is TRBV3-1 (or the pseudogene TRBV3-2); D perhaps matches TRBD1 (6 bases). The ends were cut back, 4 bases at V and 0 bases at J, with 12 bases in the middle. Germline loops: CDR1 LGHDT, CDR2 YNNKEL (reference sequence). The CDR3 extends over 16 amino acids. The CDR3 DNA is TGTGCCAGCAGCCGCGTAGGGGGAACGAACACCGGGGAGCTGTTTTTT. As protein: CASSRVGGTNTGELFF.

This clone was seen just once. CDR3 DNA sequence: TGCGCCAGCAGCCCAACAACAGGGGCGAACACTGAAGCTTTCTTT. Translation gives CASSPTTGANTEAFF. The chain has TRBV5-1 and TRBJ1-1; 7 positions match TRBD1. The CDR3 length is 15 residues. CDR1 is SGHRS, CDR2 YFSETQ, per germline. Unmatched junction bases numbered 7, after V lost 4 bases and J lost 1 base.

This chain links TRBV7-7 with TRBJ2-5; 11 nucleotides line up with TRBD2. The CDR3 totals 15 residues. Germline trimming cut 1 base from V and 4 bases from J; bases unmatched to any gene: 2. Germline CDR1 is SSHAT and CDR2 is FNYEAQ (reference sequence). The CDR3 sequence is CASSLGLAGGETQYF. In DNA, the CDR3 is TGTGCCAGCAGCTTAGGGCTAGCGGGAGGAGAGACCCAGTACTTC. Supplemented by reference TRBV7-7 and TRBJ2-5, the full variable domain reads GAGVSQSPRYKVTKRGQDVTLRCDPISSHATLYWYQQALGQGPEFLTYFNYEAQPDKSGLPSDRFSAERPEGSISTLTIQRTEQRDSAMYRCASSLGLAGGETQYFGPGTRLLVL.

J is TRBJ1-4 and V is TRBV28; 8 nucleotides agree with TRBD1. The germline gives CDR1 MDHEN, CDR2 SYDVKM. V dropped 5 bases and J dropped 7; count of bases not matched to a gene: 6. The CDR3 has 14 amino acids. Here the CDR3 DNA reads TGTGCCAGCAGTGGGCAGGGGGCCTCTGAAAAACTGTTTTTT. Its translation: CASSGQGASEKLFF.

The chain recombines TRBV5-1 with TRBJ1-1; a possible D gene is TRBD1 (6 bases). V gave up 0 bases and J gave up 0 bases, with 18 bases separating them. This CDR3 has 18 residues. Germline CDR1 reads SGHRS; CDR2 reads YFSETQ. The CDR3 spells CASSLGSGGQGLNTEAFF. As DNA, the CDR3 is TGCGCCAGCAGCTTGGGATCGGGGGGCCAGGGATTGAACACTGAAGCTTTCTTT.

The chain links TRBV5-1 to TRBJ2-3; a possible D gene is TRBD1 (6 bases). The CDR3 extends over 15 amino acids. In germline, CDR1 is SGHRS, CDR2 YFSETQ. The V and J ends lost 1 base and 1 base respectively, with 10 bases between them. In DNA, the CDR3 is TGCGCCAGCAGCTTGTCAGCAGGGGGCACAGATACGCAGTATTTT. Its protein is CASSLSAGGTDTQYF.

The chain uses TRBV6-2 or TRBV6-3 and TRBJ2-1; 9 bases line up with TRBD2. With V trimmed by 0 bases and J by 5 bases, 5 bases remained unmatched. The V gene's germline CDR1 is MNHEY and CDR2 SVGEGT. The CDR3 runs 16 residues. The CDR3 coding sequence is TGTGCCAGCAGTTACTCGACTAGCGGCACCGACAATGAGCAGTTCTTC. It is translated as CASSYSTSGTDNEQFF.

This CDR3 is CASSGGGHIEAFF. The DNA of the CDR3 is TGTGCCAGCAGCGGTGGGGGACATATTGAAGCTTTCTTT. The chain joins TRBV7-2 to TRBJ1-1, with D perhaps TRBD1 (6 bases). This CDR3 region has 13 residues. CDR1 SGHTA and CDR2 FQGNSA come from the germline V gene. Trimming removed 5 bases from V and 7 bases from J, with 14 bases in between.

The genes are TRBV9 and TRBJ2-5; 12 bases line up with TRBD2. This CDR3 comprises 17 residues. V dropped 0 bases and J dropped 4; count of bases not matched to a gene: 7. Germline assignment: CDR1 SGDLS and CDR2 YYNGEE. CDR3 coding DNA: TGTGCCAGCAGCGTAGGGGCTAGCGGGAGGGTTCGAGAGACCCAGTACTTC. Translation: CASSVGASGRVRETQYF.

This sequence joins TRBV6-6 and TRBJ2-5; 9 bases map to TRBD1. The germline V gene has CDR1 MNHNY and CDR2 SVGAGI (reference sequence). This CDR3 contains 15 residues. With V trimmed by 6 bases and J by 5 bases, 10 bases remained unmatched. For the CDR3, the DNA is TGTGCCAGCAGGTCCGGGACAGGGATAGGGGAGACCCAGTACTTC. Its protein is CASRSGTGIGETQYF.

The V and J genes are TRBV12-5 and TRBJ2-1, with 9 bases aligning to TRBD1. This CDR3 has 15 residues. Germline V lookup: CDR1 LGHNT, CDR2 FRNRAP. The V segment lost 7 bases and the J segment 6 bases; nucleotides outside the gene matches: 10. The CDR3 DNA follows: TGTGCTAGTGCCCACGGCCTGACAGGGGGCAATGAGCAGTTCTTC. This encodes CASAHGLTGGNEQFF.

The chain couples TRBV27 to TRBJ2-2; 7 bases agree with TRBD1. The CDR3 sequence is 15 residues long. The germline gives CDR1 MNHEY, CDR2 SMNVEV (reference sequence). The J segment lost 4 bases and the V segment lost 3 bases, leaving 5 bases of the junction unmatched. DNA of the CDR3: TGTGCCAGCAGTTTGGACAGGAGATTCACCGGGGAGCTGTTTTTT. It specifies CASSLDRRFTGELFF.

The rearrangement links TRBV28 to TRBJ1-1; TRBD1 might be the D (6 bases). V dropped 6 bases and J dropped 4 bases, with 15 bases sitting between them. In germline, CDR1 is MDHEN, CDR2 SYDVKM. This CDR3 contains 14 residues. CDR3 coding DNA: TGTGCCAGCAGGGGGGGGGCAGTCAGCACTGAAGCTTTCTTT. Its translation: CASRGGAVSTEAFF.

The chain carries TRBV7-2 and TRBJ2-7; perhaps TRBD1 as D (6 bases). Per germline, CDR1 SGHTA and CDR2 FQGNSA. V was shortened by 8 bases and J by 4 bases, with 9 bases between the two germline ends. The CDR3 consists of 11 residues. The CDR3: CASSDRYEQYF. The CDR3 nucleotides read TGTGCCAGCTCCGACAGGTACGAGCAGTACTTC.

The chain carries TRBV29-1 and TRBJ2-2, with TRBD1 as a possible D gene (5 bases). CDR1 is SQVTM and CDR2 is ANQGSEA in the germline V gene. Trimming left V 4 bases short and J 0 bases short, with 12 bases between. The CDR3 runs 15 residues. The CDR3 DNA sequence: TGCAGCGTTGTCTCAGGGAATTCGAACACCGGGGAGCTGTTTTTT. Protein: CSVVSGNSNTGELFF.

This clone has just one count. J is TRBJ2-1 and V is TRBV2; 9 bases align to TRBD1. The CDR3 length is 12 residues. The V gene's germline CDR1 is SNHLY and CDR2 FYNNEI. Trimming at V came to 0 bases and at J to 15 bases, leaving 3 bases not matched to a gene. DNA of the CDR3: TGTGCCAGCAGTGAAGCTGACAGGGGGTGGTTCTTC. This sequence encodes CASSEADRGWFF.